This is a list of T cell receptor beta chains from one sample in a study of cytomegalovirus exposure and HLA in healthy donors. Some clones are missing from TCRdb's copy, which holds only in-frame ones; the method was immunoSEQ multiplex PCR. The data show 110,000 or so clones, with 69% seen just once and roughly 5.5% held by the top ten. Sequences were obtained from PBMCs. The receptor source for this set is a woman aged 70-85 years in good health and CMV-seropositive. Both conserved end residues are part of each CDR3. The D gene is left open where the match is weak. The size field is filled for only some rows; it gives once, few, many or a size class.

cdr3_nt cdr3_aa clone_size j_call d_call v_call
TGTGCCATCAGTGAGGTGGTGGCAGACTATGGCTACACCTTC CAISEVVADYGYTF . TRBJ1-2 . TRBV10-3
TGTGCCAGCAGCGTCCTCCGGGACTACTACGAGCAGTACTTC CASSVLRDYYEQYF few TRBJ2-7 TRBD2 TRBV11-2
TGTGCCAGCAGTTATGAGATTGCAGGTTCGGCCTCCTATAATTCACCCCTCCACTTT CASSYEIAGSASYNSPLHF . TRBJ1-6 . TRBV27
TGTGCCAGCAGTCGAACGACAGGGACCACCCAAGGGGGCTACACCTTC CASSRTTGTTQGGYTF . TRBJ1-2 TRBD1 TRBV2
TGTGCCAGTAGTGAGGGACAGTTCAATCAGCCCCAGCATTTT CASSEGQFNQPQHF few TRBJ1-5 TRBD1 TRBV19
TGTGCCATCAGCCCGGACAGGGGGCGGTCGAACGGTGAAGCTTTCTTT CAISPDRGRSNGEAFF few TRBJ1-1 TRBD1 TRBV10-3
TGTGCCACCAGCAGACAAACAGGGGGTTATCAGCCCCAGCATTTT CATSRQTGGYQPQHF . TRBJ1-5 TRBD1 TRBV15
TGTGCCATCAGTCCGGGACAGGAGGAAAAACTGTTTTTT CAISPGQEEKLFF . TRBJ1-4 TRBD1 TRBV10-3
TGTGCCAGCAGTGAAGGGGGGGAAAGGCCCCTCCACTTT CASSEGGERPLHF . TRBJ1-6 . TRBV6-1
TGTGCCAGCAGCGGTATGGACAGGTCCCCAGATACGCAGTATTTT CASSGMDRSPDTQYF . TRBJ2-3 TRBD1 TRBV7-6